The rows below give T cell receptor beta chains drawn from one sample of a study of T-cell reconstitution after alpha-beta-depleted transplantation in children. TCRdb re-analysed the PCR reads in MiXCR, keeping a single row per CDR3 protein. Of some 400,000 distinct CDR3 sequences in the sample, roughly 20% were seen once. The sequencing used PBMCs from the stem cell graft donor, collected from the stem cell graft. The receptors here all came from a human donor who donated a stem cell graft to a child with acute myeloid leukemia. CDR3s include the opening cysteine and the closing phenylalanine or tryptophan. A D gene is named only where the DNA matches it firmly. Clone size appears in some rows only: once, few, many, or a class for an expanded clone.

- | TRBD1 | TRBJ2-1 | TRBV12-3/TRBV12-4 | CASRPGTVKYNEQFF | TGTGCCAGCAGACCCGGGACAGTGAAATACAATGAGCAGTTCTTC
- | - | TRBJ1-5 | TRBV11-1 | CASSTGKGNQPQHF | TGTGCCAGCAGCACAGGGAAAGGCAATCAGCCCCAGCATTTT
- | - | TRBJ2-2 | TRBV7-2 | CASSLDNRRDTGELFF | TGTGCCAGCAGCTTAGACAATCGGCGGGACACCGGGGAGCTGTTTTTT
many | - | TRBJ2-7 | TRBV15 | CATSRDWGEQYF | TGTGCCACCAGCAGAGATTGGGGCGAGCAGTACTTC
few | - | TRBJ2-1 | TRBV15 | CATSTTRESEQFF | TGTGCCACCAGCACCACTAGGGAGAGTGAGCAGTTCTTC
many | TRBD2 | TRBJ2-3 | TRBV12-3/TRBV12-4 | CASRPGLALADTQYF | TGTGCCAGCAGACCCGGACTAGCGTTAGCAGATACGCAGTATTTT
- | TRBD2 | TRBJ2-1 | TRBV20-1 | CSADPGSGSGNEQFF | TGCAGTGCCGACCCGGGTAGCGGGAGTGGGAATGAGCAGTTCTTC
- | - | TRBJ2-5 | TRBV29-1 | CSVEDQASIRETQYF | TGCAGCGTTGAAGATCAGGCCAGTATCCGAGAGACCCAGTACTTC
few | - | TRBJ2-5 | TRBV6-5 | CASSYGFEDEETQYF | TGTGCCAGCAGTTATGGTTTTGAGGATGAAGAGACCCAGTACTTC
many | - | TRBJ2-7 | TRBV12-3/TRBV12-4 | CASSLALKRHEQYF | TGTGCCAGCAGTTTAGCGCTCAAAAGGCACGAGCAGTACTTC
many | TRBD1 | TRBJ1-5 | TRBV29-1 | CSVATGVGQPQHF | TGCAGCGTTGCCACAGGGGTAGGTCAGCCCCAGCATTTT
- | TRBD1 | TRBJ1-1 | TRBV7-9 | CASSPTGGEMNTEAFF | TGTGCCAGCAGCCCGACAGGGGGCGAGATGAACACTGAAGCTTTCTTT
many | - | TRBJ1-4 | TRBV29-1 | CSAVEDSWGKLFF | TGCAGCGCCGTGGAAGACAGTTGGGGAAAACTGTTTTTT
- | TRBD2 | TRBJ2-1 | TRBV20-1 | CSAATHLAANEQFF | TGCAGTGCCGCGACCCATCTAGCGGCAAATGAGCAGTTCTTC
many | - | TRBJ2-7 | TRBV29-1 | CSVEGTDQSYEQYF | TGCAGCGTTGAAGGGACAGATCAATCCTACGAGCAGTACTTC
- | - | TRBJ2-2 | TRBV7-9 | CASSPTLSEGGELFF | TGTGCCAGCAGCCCTACACTAAGCGAGGGCGGGGAGCTGTTTTTT
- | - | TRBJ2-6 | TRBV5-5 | CASSFMISGANVLTF | TGTGCCAGCAGCTTTATGATCTCTGGGGCCAACGTCCTGACTTTC
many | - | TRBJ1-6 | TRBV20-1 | CSASSEAGFSPLHF | TGCAGTGCTAGTAGTGAAGCAGGGTTCTCACCCCTCCACTTT
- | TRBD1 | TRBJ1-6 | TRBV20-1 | CSARDQYRGPTYNSPLHF | TGCAGTGCTAGAGATCAATACAGGGGACCTACCTATAATTCACCCCTCCACTTT
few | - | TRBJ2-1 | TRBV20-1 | CSAKPGRAEQFF | TGCAGTGCAAAACCCGGGCGAGCTGAGCAGTTCTTC
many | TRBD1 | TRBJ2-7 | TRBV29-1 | CSVVFRKGANYEQYF | TGCAGCGTTGTTTTTCGTAAGGGGGCGAACTACGAGCAGTACTTC
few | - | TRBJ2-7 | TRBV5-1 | CASSLVVGPSYEQYF | TGCGCCAGCAGCTTGGTTGTCGGACCCTCCTACGAGCAGTACTTC
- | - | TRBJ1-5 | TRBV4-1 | CASSQDHGGNQPQHF | TGCGCCAGCAGCCAAGATCACGGGGGCAATCAGCCCCAGCATTTT
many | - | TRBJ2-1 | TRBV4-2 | CASSQEALSYNEQFF | TGTGCCAGCAGCCAAGAAGCGCTCTCCTACAATGAGCAGTTCTTC
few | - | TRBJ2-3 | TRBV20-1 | CSAKADTQYF | TGCAGTGCTAAAGCGGATACGCAGTATTTT
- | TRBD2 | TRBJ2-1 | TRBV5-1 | CASGTSNNEQFF | TGCGCCAGCGGGACTAGTAACAATGAGCAGTTCTTC
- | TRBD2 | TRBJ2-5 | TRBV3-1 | CASSPSGTTRETQYF | TGTGCCAGCAGCCCATCCGGGACTACCAGGGAGACCCAGTACTTC
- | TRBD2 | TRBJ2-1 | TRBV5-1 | CASSLSLGLAGGRQFF | TGCGCCAGCAGCTTGTCCCTGGGACTAGCGGGAGGTCGGCAGTTCTTC
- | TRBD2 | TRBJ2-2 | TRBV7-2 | CASSLVGPLAGDGELFF | TGTGCCAGCAGCTTAGTAGGCCCCCTAGCGGGAGATGGGGAGCTGTTTTTT
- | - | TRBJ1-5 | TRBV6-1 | CASSEIYQPGQPQHF | TGTGCCAGCAGTGAAATTTATCAGCCGGGTCAGCCCCAGCATTTT
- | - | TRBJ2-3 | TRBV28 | CASRQALTSTDTQYF | TGTGCCAGCAGACAAGCGCTAACCAGCACAGATACGCAGTATTTT
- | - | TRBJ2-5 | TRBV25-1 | CASSDPSLGYF | TGTGCCAGCAGTGACCCCTCCCTGGGGTACTTC
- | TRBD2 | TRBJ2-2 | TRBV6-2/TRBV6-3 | CASSQGLAGDITGELFF | TGTGCCAGCAGTCAAGGACTAGCGGGAGATATCACCGGGGAGCTGTTTTTT
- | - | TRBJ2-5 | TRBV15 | CATSANLKETQYF | TGTGCCACCAGCGCCAACTTAAAAGAGACCCAGTACTTC
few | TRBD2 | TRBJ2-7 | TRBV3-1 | CASSQRYGTSGGHEQYF | TGTGCCAGCAGCCAAAGGTACGGGACTAGCGGGGGCCACGAGCAGTACTTC
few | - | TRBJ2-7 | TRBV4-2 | CASSQDEGPSYEQYF | TGTGCCAGCAGCCAAGATGAGGGGCCTTCCTACGAGCAGTACTTC